This T cell receptor beta chain was identified in a study of shared clonotypes between healthy human individuals. Looking at the study overall: Donor ages ranged 18 to 49 years: a couple of women, a few men.

When replicate PCRs were run on sorted subsets, they used about 200 ng DNA, tens of thousands of T cell genomes. Using immunoSEQ multiplex PCR, the repertoire was profiled, and TCRdb retains in-frame clones only, with some absent. The sample gives millions of clones, 95% of which show up once; 0.1% to 0.15% is in the top ten. This clone was seen once. What it recognizes is unknown. The study, taken as a whole, reports: The study generally estimated greater richness for naive than memory subsets.

The split of CD4+ cells yielded CD45RA+ naive and CD45RA-negative memory subsets. The sample taken for sequencing was naive CD4+ T cells sorted from blood. Subset indicated: CD45RA+ positively selected. The receptor was derived from a man aged 18 to 35 in good health.

CDR3 nucleotide sequence: TGTGCCAGTAGTGACCCTCGGACAGGGGGGATAGGATTCGAAGCTTTCTTT. Its protein is CASSDPRTGGIGFEAFF. This rearrangement joins TRBV19 to TRBJ1-1; 10 nucleotides match TRBD1. The germline gives CDR1 LNHDA, CDR2 SQIVND (reference sequence). The CDR3 contains 17 residues. Trimming at V came to 5 bases and at J to 8 bases, leaving 17 bases not matched to a gene.